These 5 T cell receptor beta chains originate from one sample sequenced in a study of identical twins (dated by TCRdb to the mid-2010s). Library method: 5' RACE. Sequencer: Illumina HiSeq 2000. TCRdb's own reprocessing of the public reads used fastp at Q25 and MiXCR and kept productive beta chains. Here each entry gathers all rows of one CDR3 protein and keeps the most common genes and DNA. A total of 700,000 to 950,000 distinct CDR3 sequences appear in this sample, 10% to 15% of them only once. The ten biggest clones cover roughly 1.6% of the sample. The same data also went into a second study, on yellow fever vaccine responses in identical twins.

Sequencing used PBMCs. These receptors were taken from a woman aged 18 to 35 in good health.

This clonotype was picked up a small number of times. The V call is TRBV4-1, the J call TRBJ2-1, with D unclear. V lost 1 base, J lost 4 bases, and 8 bases lay in between. This CDR3 has 14 residues. The germline V gene encodes CDR1 MGHRA and CDR2 YSYEKL. The CDR3 protein is CASSQVIGYNEQFF. CDR3 DNA sequence: TGCGCCAGCAGCCAAGTGATAGGGTACAATGAGCAGTTCTTC.

This clonotype was detected ten times or more. The chain is built from TRBV27 and TRBJ2-1; D is unresolved. The V and J ends lost 3 bases and 3 bases respectively, with 9 bases between them. Germline CDR1 reads MNHEY; CDR2 reads SMNVEV (reference sequence). The CDR3 is made up of 14 amino acids. The CDR3 protein is CASSLRRDYNEQFF. In DNA, the CDR3 is TGTGCCAGCAGTTTGCGTAGGGACTACAATGAGCAGTTCTTC.

Comments on this clonotype: A read error may account for a junction end that differs from germline. V and J are TRBV5-1 and TRBJ2-1, with D perhaps TRBD1 or TRBD2 (5 bases each). The CDR3 is 14 residues long. Looked up from germline, CDR1 is SGHRS and CDR2 is YFSETQ. Here the CDR3 reads CASSLGGSCNEQFF. CDR3 coding DNA: TGCGCCAGCAGCTTGGGGGGGTCCTGCAATGAGCAGTTCTTC.

This clonotype was counted between two and nine times. This sequence joins TRBV6-1 and TRBJ1-6; tentatively, D is TRBD1 (5 bases). This CDR3 has 15 amino acids. Germline V gene sequence: CDR1 MNHNS, CDR2 SASEGT. Deletions cut 3 bases from V and 5 bases from J, with 11 bases between. The CDR3 DNA is TGTGCCAGCAGTGACCTGACAGCCGATAATTCACCCCTCCACTTT. It yields the protein CASSDLTADNSPLHF.

The genes are TRBV5-1 and TRBJ2-7; D gene uncertain. Germline lookup yields CDR1 SGHRS and CDR2 YFSETQ. Trimming stripped 4 bases from V and 2 bases from J, with 16 bases between. This CDR3 has 15 amino acids. The CDR3 sequence is CASSPKPTSPYEQYF. The CDR3 DNA sequence: TGCGCCAGCAGCCCCAAGCCGACATCCCCCTACGAGCAGTACTTC. The full variable domain, with the rest looked up from reference TRBV5-1 and TRBJ2-7, is KAGVTQTPRYLIKTRGQQVTLSCSPISGHRSVSWYQQTPGQGLQFLFEYFSETQRNKGNFPGRFSGRQFSNSRSEMNVSTLELGDSALYLCASSPKPTSPYEQYFGPGTRLTVT.